Sequencing of this T cell receptor beta chain was carried out in a study of blood T cells in healthy people across ages. For the second PCR, which ran for about 6 to 11 cycles, a sample-barcoded 5' primer and a J-beta primer mix were used. TCRdb redid the calling of the 5' RACE reads with MiXCR, one entry per CDR3 protein. In the table there are roughly 1,700,000 distinct CDR3 sequences, under 30% of which are singletons. The TCR comes from a woman aged 30 to 39 in good health. Sequencing was carried out using blood.

The CDR3 region has the DNA TGTGCCAGCAGTAAGACACCCCCGGGACAGGGCCAAGAGACCCAGTACTTC. Translated: CASSKTPPGQGQETQYF. This chain connects TRBV12-3 or TRBV12-4 to TRBJ2-5, with 9 bases that match TRBD1. Germline trimming cut 5 bases from V and 1 base from J; bases unmatched to any gene: 11. The CDR3 loop spans 17 amino acids.